This passage covers 19 T cell receptor beta chains from one sample sequenced in a study of shared clonotypes between healthy human individuals. Assay: immunoSEQ multiplex PCR; the TCRdb copy retains only in-frame clones and omits some. Among hundreds of thousands of clones listed, approximately 74% were seen once. Material: memory CD4+ T cells sorted from blood. Subset here: CD45RA-negative fraction. The receptors were gathered from a woman under 40 in good health.

The J gene is TRBJ2-2, the V gene TRBV7-9; 7 nucleotides match TRBD2. The CDR3 has 16 amino acids. The V gene's germline CDR1 is SEHNR and CDR2 FQNEAQ (reference sequence). V lost 5 bases, J lost 0 bases, and 6 bases stayed unmatched. The CDR3 nucleotides read TGTGCCAGCAGCCAACTAGCGTTAGCGAACACCGGGGAGCTGTTTTTT. Protein: CASSQLALANTGELFF.

The V call is TRBV28, the J call TRBJ2-7, with D perhaps TRBD1 (5 bases). The CDR3 is 12 residues long. Trimming took off 2 bases at V and 12 bases at J, with 14 bases between the two ends. The germline gives CDR1 MDHEN, CDR2 SYDVKM. The CDR3 sequence: CASSLVLGHLYF. CDR3 nucleotides: TGTGCCAGCAGTTTAGTTTTAGGACACCTGTACTTC.

J is TRBJ1-2 and V is TRBV6-1; 7 bases agree with TRBD1. The CDR3 length is 15 residues. The trim removed 0 bases at V and 2 bases at J, leaving 3 bases unmatched. Germline-derived CDR1 and CDR2 are MNHNS and SASEGT. CDR3 bases: TGTGCCAGCAGTGAAGCGAGGACAGGAAACTATGGCTACACCTTC. Residues: CASSEARTGNYGYTF.

This chain links TRBV5-6 with TRBJ2-3, with D perhaps TRBD2 (6 bases). The CDR3 is 16 amino acids. Trimming removed 6 bases from V and 3 bases from J, with 20 bases in between. Looked up from germline, CDR1 is SGHDT and CDR2 is YYEEEE. The CDR3 region is CASILMGGARTDTQYF. The CDR3 coding sequence is TGTGCCAGCATCCTGATGGGGGGAGCACGGACAGATACGCAGTATTTT.

This chain uses TRBV6-5 with TRBJ2-1; 10 bases agree with TRBD2. Germline V lookup: CDR1 MNHEY, CDR2 SVGAGI. The junction had 8 bases not matched to a gene; V was cut back by 10 bases and J by 5 bases. This CDR3 is built from 14 residues. The CDR3 reads CATSPGLANNEQFF. The CDR3 DNA reads as TGTGCCACCTCACCGGGACTAGCGAACAATGAGCAGTTCTTC.

V and J are TRBV7-3 and TRBJ2-3, with TRBD2 matching 8 bases. Germline V gene lookup returns CDR1 SGHTA and CDR2 FQGTGA. The CDR3 length is 14 residues. J lost 4 bases, V lost 4 bases, and 4 bases had no gene match. CDR3 loop: CASSSAGAADTQYF. The CDR3 DNA is TGTGCCAGCAGCTCAGCGGGAGCCGCAGATACGCAGTATTTT.

The gene calls are TRBV10-3 and TRBJ1-5; D is possibly TRBD1 (6 bases). The V end was cut by 8 bases, the J end by 3 bases, with 11 bases between. CDR3 length equals 13 residues. Germline CDR1 is ENHRY and CDR2 is SYGVKD. CDR3 in DNA: TGTGCCATCGCTGGGGGACACAATCAGCCCCAGCATTTT. Encoded protein: CAIAGGHNQPQHF.

This chain joins TRBV10-1 and TRBJ2-7; D perhaps matches TRBD2 (5 bases). Trimming left V 0 bases short and J 5 bases short, with 11 bases between. The CDR3 covers 14 residues. CDR1 WNHNN and CDR2 SYGVQD come from the germline V gene (reference sequence). This CDR3 is CASSESRRVHEQYF. The CDR3 bases are TGCGCCAGCAGTGAGTCGAGGCGGGTCCACGAGCAGTACTTC.

The rearrangement uses TRBV4-2 and TRBJ2-1; 10 bases line up with TRBD2. Germline V lookup: CDR1 LGHNA, CDR2 YNFKEQ. The J segment lost 9 bases and the V segment lost 0 bases, leaving 11 bases of the junction unmatched. CDR3 length: 17 residues. The CDR3 DNA is TGTGCCAGCAGCCAAGATCCAGCGGGAGGGCCTATAGGTGAGCAGTTCTTC. Translation gives CASSQDPAGGPIGEQFF.

This sequence joins TRBV28 and TRBJ2-3, with TRBD1 as a possible D gene (6 bases). Germline CDR1 and CDR2: MDHEN and SYDVKM. The CDR3 runs to 16 residues. Trimming pared 6 bases from V and 0 bases from J, leaving 16 bases between. The CDR3: CASSRRGQFSTDTQYF. The CDR3 coding sequence is TGTGCCAGCAGCCGCCGTGGACAGTTCAGCACAGATACGCAGTATTTT.

V is TRBV11-2 and J is TRBJ1-2, with no clear D. Germline-derived CDR1 and CDR2 are SGHAT and FQNNGV. Trimming took off 0 bases at V and 3 bases at J, with 11 bases between the two ends. The CDR3 loop spans 15 amino acids. The CDR3 sequence is CASSLDVPGYYGYTF. The DNA of the CDR3 is TGTGCCAGCAGCTTAGACGTACCCGGGTACTATGGCTACACCTTC.

This chain joins TRBV7-2 and TRBJ2-7; D is tentatively TRBD1 or TRBD2 (5 bases each). Germline V gene data show CDR1 as SGHTA and CDR2 as FQGNSA. This CDR3 contains 14 residues. The V end was cut by 4 bases, the J end by 5 bases, with 15 bases between. Here the CDR3 reads CASSSPGPDNEQYF. As DNA, the CDR3 is TGTGCCAGCAGCTCGCCGGGACCAGACAACGAGCAGTACTTC.

The rearrangement links TRBV5-1 to TRBJ2-2; 7 nucleotides align to TRBD1. With V trimmed by 6 bases and J by 6 bases, 8 bases remained unmatched. Germline V gives CDR1 SGHRS, CDR2 YFSETQ. The CDR3 runs to 14 residues. CDR3 in DNA: TGCGCCAGCAAGACAGGGCCGGTGTCCGGGGAGCTGTTTTTT. Protein sequence: CASKTGPVSGELFF.

Here the CDR3 DNA reads TGTGCCAGCAGCTTAGTCTGGCTAGCGGGAGGCGAGCAGTACTTC. Translation: CASSLVWLAGGEQYF. The chain is built from TRBV7-8 and TRBJ2-7; TRBD2 matches at 11 bases. The germline V gene encodes CDR1 SGHVS and CDR2 FQNEAQ. The junction had 5 bases not matched to a gene; V was cut back by 1 base and J by 6 bases. This CDR3 spans 15 amino acids.

This chain connects TRBV2 to TRBJ1-1; weak D call: TRBD1 (6 bases). The V end was cut by 5 bases, the J end by 1 base, with 11 bases between. This CDR3 has 14 amino acids. Per the germline V gene, CDR1 is SNHLY and CDR2 is FYNNEI. CDR3 amino acids: CASSKGHQNTEAFF. CDR3 sequence (DNA): TGTGCCAGCAGTAAGGGACACCAGAACACTGAAGCTTTCTTT.

This CDR3 reads CASRDTWTSGYEQYF. CDR3 nucleotide sequence: TGTGCCAGTCGGGACACTTGGACTAGCGGATACGAGCAGTACTTC. The chain employs TRBV19 and TRBJ2-7; 10 nucleotides align to TRBD2. This CDR3 is built from 15 residues. Trimming cost V 8 bases and J 4 bases; bases outside gene matches: 11. Germline V lookup: CDR1 LNHDA, CDR2 SQIVND (reference sequence).

This chain connects TRBV9 to TRBJ2-6, with D unresolved. V dropped 3 bases and J dropped 0 bases, with 4 bases sitting between them. The CDR3 is made up of 14 amino acids. Germline values: CDR1 SGDLS, CDR2 YYNGEE. The CDR3 coding sequence is TGTGCCAGCAGCGCAGCCTCTGGGGCCAACGTCCTGACTTTC. This sequence encodes CASSAASGANVLTF. The whole variable domain, remainder taken from reference TRBV9 and TRBJ2-6, is DSGVTQTPKHLITATGQRVTLRCSPRSGDLSVYWYQQSLDQGLQFLIQYYNGEERAKGNILERFSAQQFPDLHSELNLSSLELGDSALYFCASSAASGANVLTFGAGSRLTVL.

The CDR3 coding sequence is TGTGCCACCAGCAGGGCGTTCGGGGGGAACTATGGCTACACCTTC. Its translation: CATSRAFGGNYGYTF. This sequence joins TRBV15 and TRBJ1-2, with D possibly being TRBD1 (5 bases). Germline-derived CDR1 and CDR2 are LNHNV and YYDKDF (reference sequence). This CDR3 has 15 amino acids. The ends were cut back, 3 bases at V and 2 bases at J, with 13 bases in the middle.

V gene TRBV9 combines with J gene TRBJ2-1; no clear D gene. The length of the CDR3 is 16 residues. Germline V gene data show CDR1 as SGDLS and CDR2 as YYNGEE. V shed 5 bases and J shed 1 base, with 16 bases lying between them. The CDR3 DNA is TGTGCCAGCAGTTCCCGAGGTGGGGAATCCTACAATGAGCAGTTCTTC. The encoded protein is CASSSRGGESYNEQFF.